The clone carrying this T cell receptor beta chain was detected many times. Its target is not known. The data belong to a study of regulatory T cells in long-lasting Graves disease. General study results and limits: The persistent group shared some 2,700 public clonotypes, more than the roughly 990 shared by new patients.

The TCR beta library used iRepertoire HTBI primers with Arm-PCR amplification of CDR3. TCRdb passed the multiplex PCR reads through MiXCR, listing each CDR3 protein once. This sample yields hundreds of thousands of distinct CDR3 sequences, of which around 11% are seen a single time; more than 8% belongs to the top ten. Stated time point: newly diagnosed GD, antithyroid drugs for less than 3 months. The authors made the TCR library using RNA they extracted from PBMCs. The data were also submitted as part of a second study, on T cells in Graves' hyperthyroidism and ophthalmopathy. Per that paper: Newly diagnosed patients aged 18 to 65 had hyperthyroidism of under 2 months' duration. RT-PCR in the first round (using the HTBI primer set) targeted the TCR CDR3.

The clonotype was recovered from a young woman with Graves disease. The specimen was peripheral blood mononuclear cells (PBMCs), collected at new diagnosis, from a patient treated with antithyroid drugs.

CDR3: CASSSEISYNEQFF. CDR3 in DNA: TGTGCCAGCAGTTCGGAAATCTCCTACAATGAGCAGTTCTTC. V is TRBV27 and J is TRBJ2-1; D is undetermined. The CDR3 is made up of 14 amino acids. V gave up 4 bases and J gave up 0 bases, with 7 bases separating them. The germline V gene has CDR1 MNHEY and CDR2 SMNVEV (reference sequence).